The source of this T cell receptor (beta chain) is a study of identical twins. Germline V CDR1 and CDR2: LGHDT, YNNKEL (reference sequence). This CDR3 is built from 15 residues. Trimming shortened V by 0 bases and J by 7 bases, and 13 bases separated the two germline ends. TCRdb used MiXCR to reprocess the 5' RACE reads, holding one entry per CDR3 protein. The sample lists hundreds of thousands of distinct CDR3 sequences; around a sixth were seen once. The table lists this clonotype with a few counts. This same sample was also taken into another study, of T cells expressing NK-cell markers. That work states: Seven of the eight sequenced donors were classified as HCMV-seropositive, and one was classified as seronegative.

This chain joins TRBV3-1 and TRBJ2-1; tentative D call: TRBD2 (6 bases). The TCR sequence derives from a woman aged 18-35 years in good health. The sequenced sample was PBMCs. Here the CDR3 DNA reads TGTGCCAGCAGCCAAGATTTCGGGGGAGGAAATGAGCAGTTCTTC. It translates to CASSQDFGGGNEQFF.